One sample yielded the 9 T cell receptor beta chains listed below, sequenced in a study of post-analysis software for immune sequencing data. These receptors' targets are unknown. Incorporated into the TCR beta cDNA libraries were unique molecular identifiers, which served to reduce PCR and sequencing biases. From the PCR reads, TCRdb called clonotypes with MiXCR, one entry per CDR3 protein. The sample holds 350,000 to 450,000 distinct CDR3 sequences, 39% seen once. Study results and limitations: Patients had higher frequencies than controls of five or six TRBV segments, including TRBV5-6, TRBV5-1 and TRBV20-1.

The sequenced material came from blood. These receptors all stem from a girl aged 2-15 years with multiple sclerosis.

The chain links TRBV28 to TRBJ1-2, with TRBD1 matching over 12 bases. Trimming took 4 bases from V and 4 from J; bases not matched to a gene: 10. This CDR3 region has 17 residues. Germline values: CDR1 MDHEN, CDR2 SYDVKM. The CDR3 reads CASSSPGTGGAIYGYTF. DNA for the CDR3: TGTGCCAGCAGTTCCCCCGGGACAGGGGGCGCGATCTATGGCTACACCTTC.

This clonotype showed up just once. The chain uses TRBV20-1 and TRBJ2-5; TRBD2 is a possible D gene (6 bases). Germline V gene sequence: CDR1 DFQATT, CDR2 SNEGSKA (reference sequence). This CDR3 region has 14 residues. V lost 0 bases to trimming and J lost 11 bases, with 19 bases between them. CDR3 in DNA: TGCAGTGCTAGAGAGTTCGGGGGTAGAAATGAGCAGTACTTC. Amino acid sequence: CSAREFGGRNEQYF.

CDR3 in amino acids: CASSLISQETQYF. The CDR3 DNA reads TGTGCCAGCAGCCTAATTTCCCAAGAGACCCAGTACTTC. The chain has TRBV6-5 and TRBJ2-5, with no clear D. Germline CDR1 is MNHEY and CDR2 is SVGAGI. The CDR3 covers 13 residues. V was trimmed by 6 bases and J by 1 base, leaving 9 bases between them.

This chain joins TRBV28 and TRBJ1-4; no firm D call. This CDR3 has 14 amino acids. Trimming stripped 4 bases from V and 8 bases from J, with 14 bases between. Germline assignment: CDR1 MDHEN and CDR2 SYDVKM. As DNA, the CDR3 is TGTGCCAGCAGTTGGTTGTCGCCAGGCGAAAAACTGTTTTTT. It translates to CASSWLSPGEKLFF.

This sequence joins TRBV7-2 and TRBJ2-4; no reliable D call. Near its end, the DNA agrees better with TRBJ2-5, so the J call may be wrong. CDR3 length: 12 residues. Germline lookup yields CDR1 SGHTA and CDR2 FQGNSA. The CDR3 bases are TGTGCCAGCAGCTCTATTAGGGAGACCCAGTACTTC. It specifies CASSSIRETQYF.

The chain's CDR3 is CASSLSGRGSSGANVLTF. The CDR3 bases are TGTGCCAGCAGTTTATCGGGCAGGGGTAGCTCTGGGGCCAACGTCCTGACTTTC. V usage is TRBV12-3 or TRBV12-4 and J usage is TRBJ2-6, with a possible D match to TRBD1 (6 bases). The CDR3 covers 18 residues. Trimming took off 2 bases at V and 0 bases at J, with 14 bases between the two ends.

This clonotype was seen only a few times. In nucleotides, the CDR3 is TGCGCCAGCAGTCAGGGCGGGGACGAAAAACTGTTTTTT. Its translation: CASSQGGDEKLFF. The chain employs TRBV5-1 and TRBJ1-4, with D possibly TRBD1 on 5 matching bases. Trimming shortened V by 5 bases and J by 8 bases, and 13 bases separated the two germline ends. The CDR3 is 13 residues long. Germline CDR1 and CDR2: SGHRS and YFSETQ.

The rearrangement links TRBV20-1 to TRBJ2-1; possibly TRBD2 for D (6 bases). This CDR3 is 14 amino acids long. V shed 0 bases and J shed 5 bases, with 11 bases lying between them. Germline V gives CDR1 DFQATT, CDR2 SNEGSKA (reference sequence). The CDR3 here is CSARDRDFNNEQFF. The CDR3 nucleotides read TGCAGTGCTAGAGATCGGGACTTTAACAATGAGCAGTTCTTC.

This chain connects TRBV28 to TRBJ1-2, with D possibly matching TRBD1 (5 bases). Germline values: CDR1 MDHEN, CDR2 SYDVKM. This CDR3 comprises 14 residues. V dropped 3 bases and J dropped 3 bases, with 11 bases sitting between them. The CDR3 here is CASSFGGGHYGYTF. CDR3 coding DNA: TGTGCCAGCAGTTTCGGGGGTGGCCACTATGGCTACACCTTC.